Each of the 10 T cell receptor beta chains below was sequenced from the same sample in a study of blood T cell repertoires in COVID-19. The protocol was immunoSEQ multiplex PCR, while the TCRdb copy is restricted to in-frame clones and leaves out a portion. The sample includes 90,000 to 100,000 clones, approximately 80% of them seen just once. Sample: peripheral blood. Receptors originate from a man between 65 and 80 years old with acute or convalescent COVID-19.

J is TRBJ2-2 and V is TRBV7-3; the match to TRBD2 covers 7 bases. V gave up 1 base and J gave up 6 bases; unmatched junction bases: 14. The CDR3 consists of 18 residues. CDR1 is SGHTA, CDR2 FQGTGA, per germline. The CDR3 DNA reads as TGTGCCAGCAGCTTAAGAAGCGGGACTCCCGGATTGGCCGGGGAGCTGTTTTTT. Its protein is CASSLRSGTPGLAGELFF.

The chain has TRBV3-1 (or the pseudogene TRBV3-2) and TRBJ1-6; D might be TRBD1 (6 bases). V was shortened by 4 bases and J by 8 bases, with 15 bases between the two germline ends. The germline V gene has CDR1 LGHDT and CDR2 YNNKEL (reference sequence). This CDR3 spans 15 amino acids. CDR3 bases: TGTGCCAGCAGCCCCGCGGACAGAAGCTATTCACCCCTCCACTTT. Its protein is CASSPADRSYSPLHF.

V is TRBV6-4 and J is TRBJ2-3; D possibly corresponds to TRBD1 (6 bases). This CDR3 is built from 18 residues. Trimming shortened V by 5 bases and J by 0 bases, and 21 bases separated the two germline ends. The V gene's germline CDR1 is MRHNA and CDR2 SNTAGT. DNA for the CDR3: TGTGCCAGCAGTCCGAATTTACAGGGTTGGGGTAGCACAGATACGCAGTATTTT. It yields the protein CASSPNLQGWGSTDTQYF.

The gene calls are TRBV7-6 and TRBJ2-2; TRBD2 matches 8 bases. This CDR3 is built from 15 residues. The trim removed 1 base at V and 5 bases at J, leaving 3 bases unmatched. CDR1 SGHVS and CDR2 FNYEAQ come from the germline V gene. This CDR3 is CASSLGGGKTGELFF. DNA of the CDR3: TGTGCCAGCAGCTTAGGCGGGGGGAAGACCGGGGAGCTGTTTTTT.

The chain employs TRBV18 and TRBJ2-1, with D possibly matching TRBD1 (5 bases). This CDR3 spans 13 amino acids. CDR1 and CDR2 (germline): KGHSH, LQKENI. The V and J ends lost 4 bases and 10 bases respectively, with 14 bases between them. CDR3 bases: TGTGCCAGCTCACACGACAGCCACCTCGAGCAGTTCTTC. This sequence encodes CASSHDSHLEQFF.

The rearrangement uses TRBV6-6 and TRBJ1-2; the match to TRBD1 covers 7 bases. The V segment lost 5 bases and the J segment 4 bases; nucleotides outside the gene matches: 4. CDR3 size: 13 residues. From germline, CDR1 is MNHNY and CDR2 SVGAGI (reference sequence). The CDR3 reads CASSRNRGYGYTF. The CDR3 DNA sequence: TGTGCCAGCAGTCGGAACAGGGGCTATGGCTACACCTTC.

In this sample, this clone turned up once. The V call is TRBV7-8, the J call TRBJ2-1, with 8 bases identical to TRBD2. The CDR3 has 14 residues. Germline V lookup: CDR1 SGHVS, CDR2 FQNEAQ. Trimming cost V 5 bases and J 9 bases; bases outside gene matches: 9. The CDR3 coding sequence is TGTGCCAGCAGCCCGGGAGGGCTAGCGGGTGAGCAGTTCTTC. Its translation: CASSPGGLAGEQFF. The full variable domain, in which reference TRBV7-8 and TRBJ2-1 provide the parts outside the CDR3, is GAGVSQSPRYKVAKRGQDVALRCDPISGHVSLFWYQQALGQGPEFLTYFQNEAQLDKSGLPSDRFFAERPEGSVSTLKIQRTQQEDSAVYLCASSPGGLAGEQFFGPGTRLTVL.

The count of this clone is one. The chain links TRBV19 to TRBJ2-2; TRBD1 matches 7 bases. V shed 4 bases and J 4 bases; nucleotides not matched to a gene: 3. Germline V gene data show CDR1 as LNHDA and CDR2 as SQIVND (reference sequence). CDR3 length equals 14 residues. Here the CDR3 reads CASSRGQLTGELFF. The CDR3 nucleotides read TGTGCCAGTAGTAGGGGACAGCTCACCGGGGAGCTGTTTTTT. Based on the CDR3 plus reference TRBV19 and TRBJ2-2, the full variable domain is DGGITQSPKYLFRKEGQNVTLSCEQNLNHDAMYWYRQDPGQGLRLIYYSQIVNDFQKGDIAEGYSVSREKKESFPLTVTSAQKNPTAFYLCASSRGQLTGELFFGEGSRLTVL.

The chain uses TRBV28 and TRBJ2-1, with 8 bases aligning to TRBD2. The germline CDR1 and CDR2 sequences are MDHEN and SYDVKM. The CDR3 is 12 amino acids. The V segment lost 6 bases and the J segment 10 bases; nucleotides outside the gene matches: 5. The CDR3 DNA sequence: TGTGCCAGCAGCGGGGGGGGGCGCGAGCAGTTCTTC. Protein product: CASSGGGREQFF.

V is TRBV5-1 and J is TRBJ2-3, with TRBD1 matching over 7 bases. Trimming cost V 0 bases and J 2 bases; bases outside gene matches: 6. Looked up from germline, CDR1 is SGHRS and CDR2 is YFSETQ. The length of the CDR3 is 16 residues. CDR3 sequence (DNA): TGCGCCAGCAGCTTGGCTCGGGGACAGTTCACAGATACGCAGTATTTT. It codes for CASSLARGQFTDTQYF.